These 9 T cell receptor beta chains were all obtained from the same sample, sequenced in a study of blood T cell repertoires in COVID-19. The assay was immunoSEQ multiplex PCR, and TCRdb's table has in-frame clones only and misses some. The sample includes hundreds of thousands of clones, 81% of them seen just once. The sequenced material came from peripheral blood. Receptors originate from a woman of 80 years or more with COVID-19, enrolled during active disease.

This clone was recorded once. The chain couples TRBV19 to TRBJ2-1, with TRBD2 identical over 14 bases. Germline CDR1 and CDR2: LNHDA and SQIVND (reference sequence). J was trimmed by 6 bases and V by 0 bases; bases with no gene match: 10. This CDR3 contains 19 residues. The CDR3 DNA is TGTGCCAGTAGTATAGATGGGGCCGGGACTAGCGGGAGAGCCAATGAGCAGTTCTTC. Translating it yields CASSIDGAGTSGRANEQFF.

In DNA, the CDR3 is TGTGCCAGTAGTATCCGGGACAACTTACAGCAGTACTTC. It is translated as CASSIRDNLQQYF. The rearrangement links TRBV19 to TRBJ2-7; a possible D gene is TRBD1 (6 bases). The CDR3 is 13 residues long. Trimming removed 3 bases at V and 8 bases at J, with 14 bases between. Germline CDR1 LNHDA, CDR2 SQIVND (reference sequence).

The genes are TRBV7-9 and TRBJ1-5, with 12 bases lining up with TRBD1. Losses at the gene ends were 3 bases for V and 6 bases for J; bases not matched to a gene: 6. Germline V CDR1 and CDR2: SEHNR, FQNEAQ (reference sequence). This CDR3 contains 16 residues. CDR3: CASSLATGQGAQPQHF. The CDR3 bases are TGTGCCAGCAGCTTGGCAACGGGACAGGGGGCTCAGCCCCAGCATTTT.

This CDR3 reads CASRKQGWDTIYF. CDR3 DNA: TGTGCCAGCAGGAAACAGGGGTGGGACACCATATATTTT. The V and J genes are TRBV11-2 and TRBJ1-3; TRBD1 matches 7 bases. The CDR3 has 13 residues. Germline loops: CDR1 SGHAT, CDR2 FQNNGV. The junction had 7 bases not matched to a gene; V was cut back by 6 bases and J by 8 bases.

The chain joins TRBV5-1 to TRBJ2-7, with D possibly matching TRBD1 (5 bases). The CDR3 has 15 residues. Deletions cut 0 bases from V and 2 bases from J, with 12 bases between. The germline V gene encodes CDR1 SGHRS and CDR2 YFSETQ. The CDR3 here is CASSLGRGRTYEQYF. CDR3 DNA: TGCGCCAGCAGCTTGGGAAGGGGTCGGACCTACGAGCAGTACTTC.

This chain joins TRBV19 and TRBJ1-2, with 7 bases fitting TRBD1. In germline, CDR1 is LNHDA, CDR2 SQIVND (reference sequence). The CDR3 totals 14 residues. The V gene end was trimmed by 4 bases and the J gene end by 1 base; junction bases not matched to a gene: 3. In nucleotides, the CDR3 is TGTGCCAGTAGTAGAGACAGGGATAACTATGGCTACACCTTC. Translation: CASSRDRDNYGYTF.

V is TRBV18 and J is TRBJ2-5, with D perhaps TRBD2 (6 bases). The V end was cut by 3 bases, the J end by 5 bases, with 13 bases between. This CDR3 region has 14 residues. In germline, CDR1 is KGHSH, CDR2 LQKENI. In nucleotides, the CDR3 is TGTGCCAGCTCACCGTCAGGGAGGTTGGAGACCCAGTACTTC. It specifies CASSPSGRLETQYF.

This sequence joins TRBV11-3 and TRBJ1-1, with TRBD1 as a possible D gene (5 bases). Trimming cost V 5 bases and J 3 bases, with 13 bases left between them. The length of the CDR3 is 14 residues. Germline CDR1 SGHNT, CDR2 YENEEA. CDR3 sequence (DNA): TGTGCCAGCAGCGATGGACCCAGGGACACTGAAGCTTTCTTT. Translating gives CASSDGPRDTEAFF.

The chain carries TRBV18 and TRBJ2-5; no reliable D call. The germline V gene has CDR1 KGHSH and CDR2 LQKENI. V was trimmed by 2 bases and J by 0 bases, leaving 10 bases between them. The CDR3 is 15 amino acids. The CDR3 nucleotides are TGTGCCAGCTCACCAAGTGCGGCAGACCAAGAGACCCAGTACTTC. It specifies CASSPSAADQETQYF. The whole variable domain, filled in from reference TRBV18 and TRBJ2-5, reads NAGVMQNPRHLVRRRGQEARLRCSPMKGHSHVYWYRQLPEEGLKFMVYLQKENIIDESGMPKERFSAEFPKEGPSILRIQQVVRGDSAAYFCASSPSAADQETQYFGPGTRLLVL.